Presented here are 17 T cell receptor beta chains from one specimen sequenced in a study of T cells in Graves' hyperthyroidism and ophthalmopathy. Amplified TCR beta CDR3 regions derived from RNA transcripts. RT-PCR in the first round (using the HTBI primer set) targeted the TCR CDR3. A single record per CDR3 protein comes from TCRdb applying MiXCR to the multiplex PCR reads. The table records around 400,000 distinct CDR3 sequences, 20% to 25% of them present only once. Specimen: blood. Receptor source: a man aged 50 to 60 with Graves' hyperthyroidism.

This clonotype was seen repeatedly, ten times or more. The chain links TRBV2 to TRBJ1-6; no definite D call. The CDR3 runs to 14 residues. V lost 1 base, J lost 7 bases, and 8 bases lay in between. CDR1 and CDR2 from the germline V gene are SNHLY and FYNNEI. The CDR3 coding sequence is TGTGCCAGCAGTGAAGGAACCCGGAATTCACCCCTCCACTTT. It yields the protein CASSEGTRNSPLHF.

This clonotype was detected only a few times. The chain uses TRBV7-2 and TRBJ2-3; no clear D gene. V lost 2 bases and J lost 4, with 10 bases in between. CDR1 is SGHTA and CDR2 is FQGNSA in the germline V gene. CDR3 length: 14 residues. As DNA, the CDR3 is TGTGCCAGCAGCTTATCCATTTTTGCAGATACGCAGTATTTT. It is translated as CASSLSIFADTQYF.

This clonotype was counted only a few times. This chain uses TRBV7-3 with TRBJ2-1; no clear D gene. The CDR3 has 17 residues. The germline V gene encodes CDR1 SGHTA and CDR2 FQGTGA. V lost 5 bases to trimming and J lost 6 bases, with 23 bases between them. The CDR3 DNA reads TGTGCCAGCAGCCAAGAATCGGTGGTCGGTTCGGGCAATGAGCAGTTCTTC. It is translated as CASSQESVVGSGNEQFF.

This chain links TRBV29-1 with TRBJ2-3; 15 bases align to TRBD2. V lost 6 bases to trimming and J lost 6 bases; unmatched junction nucleotides: 4. The CDR3 runs to 14 residues. Germline CDR1 reads SQVTM; CDR2 reads ANQGSEA. The CDR3 DNA is TGCAGCGTCAGGACTAGCGGGAGGGCGGATACGCAGTATTTT. This sequence encodes CSVRTSGRADTQYF.

This clonotype has just a few counts. The rearrangement joins TRBV29-1 to TRBJ1-1; D unclear. With 6 bases removed from V and 1 base from J, the gap between germline ends came to 15 bases. Looked up from germline, CDR1 is SQVTM and CDR2 is ANQGSEA. The CDR3 is 14 amino acids. The CDR3 spells CSVPAAGANTEAFF. The CDR3 DNA sequence: TGCAGCGTGCCGGCCGCGGGAGCGAACACTGAAGCTTTCTTT.

The J gene is TRBJ2-7, the V gene TRBV7-3; the D is unclear. CDR3 size: 16 residues. V was shortened by 1 base and J by 0 bases, with 13 bases between the two germline ends. Germline-derived CDR1 and CDR2 are SGHTA and FQGTGA. The CDR3 region is CASSLICPADSYEQYF. Written as DNA, the CDR3 is TGTGCCAGCAGCTTAATATGTCCGGCGGACTCCTACGAGCAGTACTTC.

This clonotype was counted ten times or more. This chain joins TRBV5-1 and TRBJ2-7; tentatively, D is TRBD2 (5 bases). This CDR3 is built from 13 residues. Trimming left V 1 base short and J 7 bases short, with 12 bases between. Germline V gene sequence: CDR1 SGHRS, CDR2 YFSETQ. In DNA, the CDR3 is TGCGCCAGCAGCTTGTTGGTCTCGGGGGAGCAGTACTTC. Amino acid sequence: CASSLLVSGEQYF.

As for this clonotype: Possible read error: a much larger clone is one base away. This sequence joins TRBV6-1 and TRBJ1-5; D remains unclear. The V end lost 6 bases, the J end lost 0 bases, and 15 bases lay between the germline ends. In germline, CDR1 is MNHNS, CDR2 SASEGT. The CDR3 runs to 16 residues. The CDR3 is CASRKAESYSNQPQHF. The CDR3 region has the DNA TGTGCCAGCAGAAAGGCGGAATCCTATAGCAATCAGCCCCAGCATTTT.

The table lists this clonotype with many counts. V is TRBV24-1 and J is TRBJ2-1; D call uncertain. Trimming took 4 bases from V and 8 from J, leaving 11 bases between them. The length of the CDR3 is 13 residues. The germline gives CDR1 KGHDR, CDR2 SFDVKD. This chain's CDR3 is CATSETGLHEQFF. The DNA for the CDR3 is TGTGCCACCAGTGAGACCGGTCTGCATGAGCAGTTCTTC.

This clonotype has more than one count but fewer than ten. The chain couples TRBV27 to TRBJ2-7; weak D call: TRBD2 (5 bases). V was clipped by 6 bases and J by 2 bases, with 14 bases between them. This CDR3 comprises 14 residues. Germline CDR1 and CDR2: MNHEY and SMNVEV (reference sequence). In DNA, the CDR3 is TGTGCCAGCAGACCGCCCGGGGTCGCCTACGAGCAGTACTTC. Encoded protein: CASRPPGVAYEQYF.

Written as DNA, the CDR3 is TGTGCCAGCAGTGAATCACCACTAGCGGGGGTTACCGGGGAGCTGTTTTTT. Protein: CASSESPLAGVTGELFF. This rearrangement joins TRBV2 to TRBJ2-2, with 11 bases aligning to TRBD2. The length of the CDR3 is 17 residues. Looked up from germline, CDR1 is SNHLY and CDR2 is FYNNEI. Unmatched junction bases numbered 7, after V lost 2 bases and J lost 5 bases.

The V and J genes are TRBV30 and TRBJ2-7, with D perhaps assigned TRBD1 or TRBD2 (5 bases each). V was cut by 2 bases and J by 1 base, with 9 bases left in between. The CDR3 consists of 13 residues. Germline loops: CDR1 GTSNPN, CDR2 SVGIG (reference sequence). The CDR3 loop reads CAWSWDGSYEQYF. The CDR3 bases are TGTGCCTGGAGTTGGGACGGGTCCTACGAGCAGTACTTC.

This chain uses TRBV28 with TRBJ1-5; D gene uncertain. V lost 7 bases and J 3 bases, leaving 13 bases between the germline ends. This CDR3 is built from 14 residues. CDR1 is MDHEN, CDR2 SYDVKM, per germline. Here the CDR3 reads CASNEPRDNQPQHF. The CDR3 DNA sequence: TGTGCCAGCAATGAACCGAGGGACAATCAGCCCCAGCATTTT.

This clonotype appeared many times. The rearrangement uses TRBV27 and TRBJ1-1; D unresolved. This CDR3 has 15 residues. V lost 7 bases to trimming and J lost 3 bases, with 18 bases between them. Germline lookup yields CDR1 MNHEY and CDR2 SMNVEV (reference sequence). The CDR3 nucleotides are TGTGCCAGCACAGCACAGCCCCGGAGGGACACTGAAGCTTTCTTT. Translated, it gives CASTAQPRRDTEAFF.

The chain links TRBV20-1 to TRBJ1-1; D uncertain. The CDR3 is 11 amino acids. In germline, CDR1 is DFQATT, CDR2 SNEGSKA (reference sequence). The germline V and J ends were trimmed by 5 bases and 1 base, with 5 bases remaining between them. The CDR3 is CSAGQNTEAFF. The CDR3 DNA sequence: TGCAGTGCTGGGCAGAACACTGAAGCTTTCTTT.

There are a few counts of this clonotype. This sequence joins TRBV20-1 and TRBJ2-5; TRBD1 is a possible D gene (5 bases). Between the trimmed V and J ends, which lost 0 bases and 4 bases, there was a span of 12 bases. The CDR3 covers 14 residues. Germline assignment: CDR1 DFQATT and CDR2 SNEGSKA (reference sequence). The CDR3 DNA reads TGCAGTGCTAGAGAACGGCGAACAGGAGAGACCCAGTACTTC. This gives the protein CSARERRTGETQYF.

V is TRBV25-1 and J is TRBJ1-1, with unresolved D. The CDR3 is made up of 16 amino acids. Looked up from germline, CDR1 is MGHDK and CDR2 is SYGVNS. Trimming took off 4 bases at V and 2 bases at J, with 17 bases between the two ends. In nucleotides, the CDR3 is TGTGCCAGCAGTGCGCTTTTGGGCCAGACTAACACTGAAGCTTTCTTT. Translated: CASSALLGQTNTEAFF.